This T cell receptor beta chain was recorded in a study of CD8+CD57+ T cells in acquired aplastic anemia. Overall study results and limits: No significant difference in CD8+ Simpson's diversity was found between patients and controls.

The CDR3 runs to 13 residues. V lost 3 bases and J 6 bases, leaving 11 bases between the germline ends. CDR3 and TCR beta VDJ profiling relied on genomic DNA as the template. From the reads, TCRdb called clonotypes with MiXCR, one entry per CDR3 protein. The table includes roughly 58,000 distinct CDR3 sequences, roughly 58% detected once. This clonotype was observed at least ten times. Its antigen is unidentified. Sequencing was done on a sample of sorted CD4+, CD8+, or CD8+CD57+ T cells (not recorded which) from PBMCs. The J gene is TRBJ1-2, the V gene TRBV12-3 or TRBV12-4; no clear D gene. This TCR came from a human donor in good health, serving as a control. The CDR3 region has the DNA TGTGCCAGCAGTTTGTACGGGCCCCATGGCTACACCTTC. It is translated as CASSLYGPHGYTF.